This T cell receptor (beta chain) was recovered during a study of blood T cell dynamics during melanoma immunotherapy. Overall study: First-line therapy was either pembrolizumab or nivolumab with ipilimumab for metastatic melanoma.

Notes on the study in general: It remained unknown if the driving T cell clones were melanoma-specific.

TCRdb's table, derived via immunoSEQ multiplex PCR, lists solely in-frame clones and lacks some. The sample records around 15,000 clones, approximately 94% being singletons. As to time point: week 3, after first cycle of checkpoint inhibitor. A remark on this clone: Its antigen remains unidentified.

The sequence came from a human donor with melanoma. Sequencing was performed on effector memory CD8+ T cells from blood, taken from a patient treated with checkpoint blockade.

CDR3 nucleotide sequence: TGTGCCAGCAGCTCTCCGGGACATCCACCTGCAACTAATGAAAAACTGTTTTTT. Translated, it gives CASSSPGHPPATNEKLFF. This chain joins TRBV5-4 and TRBJ1-4; D perhaps matches TRBD1 (6 bases). The CDR3 runs to 18 residues. Germline V gene data show CDR1 as SGHNT and CDR2 as YYREEE (reference sequence). V was shortened by 3 bases and J by 0 bases, with 18 bases between the two germline ends. Drawing the rest from reference TRBV5-4 and TRBJ1-4, the complete variable domain is ETGVTQSPTHLIKTRGQQVTLRCSSQSGHNTVSWYQQALGQGPQFIFQYYREEENGRGNFPPRFSGLQFPNYSSELNVNALELDDSALYLCASSSPGHPPATNEKLFFGSGTQLSVL.